These T cell receptor beta chains were read from a single sample in a study of CD8+CD57+ T cells in acquired aplastic anemia. TCRdb used MiXCR to reprocess the reads, holding one entry per CDR3 protein. The table shows about 220,000 distinct CDR3 sequences, with roughly 35% occurring only once. The material sequenced was sorted CD4+, CD8+, or CD8+CD57+ T cells (not recorded which) from PBMCs. All receptors derive from a human donor in good health, serving as a control. Both conserved end residues are part of each CDR3. D genes are given only for firm matches. Expanded clones get a size class; other rows say once, few or many, or leave the size out.

D	length	size	V	J	DNA	CDR3
.	14	many	TRBV2	TRBJ2-2	TGTGCCAGCAGTGGGGACGGAGGAACCGGGGAGCTGTTTTTT	CASSGDGGTGELFF
TRBD1	16	few	TRBV4-1	TRBJ1-5	TGCGCCAGCAGCCAAGGTCCCAGGGGGCTCAATCAGCCCCAGCATTTT	CASSQGPRGLNQPQHF
.	15	few	TRBV15	TRBJ2-3	TGTGCCACCAGCAACCTGAGCCCGGGCACAGATACGCAGTATTTT	CATSNLSPGTDTQYF
TRBD1	14	many	TRBV25-1	TRBJ2-2	TGTGCCAGCAGTGTCCGGGACAGGGGTGGGGAGCTGTTTTTT	CASSVRDRGGELFF
TRBD2	16	many	TRBV7-9	TRBJ2-3	TGTGCCAGCAGACAACTAGCGGCCCCTAGCACAGATACGCAGTATTTT	CASRQLAAPSTDTQYF
.	16	few	TRBV11-1	TRBJ1-5	TGTGCCAGCAGCTTTGATGGCAGATTTTCTAGTCAGCCCCAGCATTTT	CASSFDGRFSSQPQHF
.	17	.	TRBV15	TRBJ1-1	TGTGCCACCAGTCCTTCCTTAAAATTTTACATGAACACTGAAGCTTTCTTT	CATSPSLKFYMNTEAFF
TRBD2	16	few	TRBV9	TRBJ2-7	TGTGCCAGCAGCCCTGGGGGGGTTACTAGTCTCTACGAGCAGTACTTC	CASSPGGVTSLYEQYF
TRBD2	14	.	TRBV19	TRBJ2-3	TGTGCCAGTAACCGCGAGCGGGGGGGAAATACGCAGTATTTT	CASNRERGGNTQYF
TRBD2	16	.	TRBV11-1	TRBJ2-2	TGTGCCAGCAGTCTCACAGCGGGAAGGAACACCGGGGAGCTGTTTTTT	CASSLTAGRNTGELFF
.	15	.	TRBV11-1	TRBJ1-3	TGTGCCAGCAGCTTCGGCGGCAGCTCTGGAAACACCATATATTTT	CASSFGGSSGNTIYF
.	15	.	TRBV24-1	TRBJ1-5	TGTGCCACCAGTGATTCACAGGGTCCCAATCAGCCCCAGCATTTT	CATSDSQGPNQPQHF
.	15	many	TRBV7-8	TRBJ1-5	TGTGCCAGCAGCTTAATATCCAGAAGCAATCAGCCCCAGCATTTT	CASSLISRSNQPQHF
.	12	few	TRBV10-3	TRBJ1-4	TGTGCCAGCAGTGATCCGGGACAAGTTGTGTTTTTT	CASSDPGQVVFF
TRBD1	13	many	TRBV29-1	TRBJ1-2	TGCAGCGTTTCGGGACAGGGGATATATGGCTACACCTTC	CSVSGQGIYGYTF
.	13	.	TRBV3-1	TRBJ2-3	TGTGCCAGCAGTCGCGGTAACACAGATACGCAGTATTTT	CASSRGNTDTQYF
.	15	.	TRBV15	TRBJ2-7	TGTGCCACCAGCAGAGATATAGGACAGACCTACGAGCAGTACTTC	CATSRDIGQTYEQYF
TRBD2	15	.	TRBV2	TRBJ2-2	TGTGCCAGCAGAAGACTAGCGGGTGGAACCGGGGAGCTGTTTTTT	CASRRLAGGTGELFF
.	15	.	TRBV6-1	TRBJ1-2	TGTGCCCGTCATCGGGACCGGGGGTTCAGCTATGGCTACACCTTC	CARHRDRGFSYGYTF
.	15	once	TRBV7-2	TRBJ2-3	TGTGCCAGCAGCTATAGCGGCAAGACGGTAGATACGCAGTATTTT	CASSYSGKTVDTQYF
TRBD1	15	.	TRBV5-1	TRBJ2-4	TGCGCCAGCAGCTTAGTTGGACAGGGAGTCAACATTCAGTACTTC	CASSLVGQGVNIQYF
.	14	many	TRBV14	TRBJ2-7	TGTGCCAGCCTAAAGGGTGGGGGGTTAAACGAGCAGTACTTC	CASLKGGGLNEQYF
.	13	many	TRBV2	TRBJ1-4	TGTGCCAGCAAAGATGACGGGAGGGAAAAACTGTTTTTT	CASKDDGREKLFF
TRBD1	13	.	TRBV29-1	TRBJ1-4	TGCAGCGTTTTGACAGGGGGTGATGAAAAACTGTTTTTT	CSVLTGGDEKLFF
.	14	many	TRBV7-8	TRBJ2-4	TGTGCCAGCAGCCAGGGGACCTGGGGAAACATTCAGTACTTC	CASSQGTWGNIQYF
.	15	many	TRBV9	TRBJ2-3	TGTGCCAGCAGCGTAGCCCCCAGGGAGACAGATACGCAGTATTTT	CASSVAPRETDTQYF
.	12	.	TRBV29-1	TRBJ1-2	TGCAGCGTTGAGGGGCAGGGTTTAGGCTACACCTTC	CSVEGQGLGYTF
.	14	many	TRBV2	TRBJ1-2	TGTGCCAGCCAACCCCAGGGGAATAACTATGGCTACACCTTC	CASQPQGNNYGYTF
.	14	.	TRBV10-3	TRBJ2-6	TGTGCCATCAGTGATGGGTCTGGGGCCAACGTCCTGACTTTC	CAISDGSGANVLTF
TRBD1	11	many	TRBV29-1	TRBJ1-2	TGCAGCGGGGGACAGGGAGGAGGCTACACCTTC	CSGGQGGGYTF
.	12	many	TRBV20-1	TRBJ1-3	TGCAGTGCCGAGGGCGCTGGAAACACCATATATTTT	CSAEGAGNTIYF
TRBD1	21	few	TRBV20-1	TRBJ1-3	TGCAGTGCTAGAGACTCCGTGCAGGGGGTCGTCATTGTATGGTCTGGAAACACCATATATTTT	CSARDSVQGVVIVWSGNTIYF
.	16	.	TRBV7-3	TRBJ2-5	TGTGCCAGCAGCTTAACGGGAAGGTTACCCCAAGAGACCCAGTACTTC	CASSLTGRLPQETQYF
.	14	.	TRBV10-3	TRBJ1-2	TGTGCCATCAGTCCGGGACTAGCGGGCTATGGCTACACCTTC	CAISPGLAGYGYTF
TRBD2	12	.	TRBV12-3/TRBV12-4	TRBJ2-5	TGTGCCAGCGTGACTAGCGGAAAGACCCAGTACTTC	CASVTSGKTQYF
.	12	many	TRBV20-1	TRBJ1-1	TGCAGTGTCGGGCAGCCGAACACTGAAGCTTTCTTT	CSVGQPNTEAFF
TRBD1	14	many	TRBV7-8	TRBJ2-7	TGTGCCAGCAGCCAGTGGGACAGATCCTACGAGCAGTACTTC	CASSQWDRSYEQYF
.	15	many	TRBV20-1	TRBJ1-5	TGCAGTGCTAGAGATCCTAGGAACATAGATCAGCCCCAGCATTTT	CSARDPRNIDQPQHF
TRBD2	14	many	TRBV10-3	TRBJ2-1	TGTGCCATCAGTGTGGCGGGAGTGGTCGATGAGCAGTTCTTC	CAISVAGVVDEQFF
.	15	few	TRBV5-8	TRBJ2-5	TGTGCCAGCAGCCCCGGGGATGAGAGGGGAGAGACCCAGTACTTC	CASSPGDERGETQYF
.	16	few	TRBV4-1	TRBJ2-3	TGCGCCAGCAGCCGGACTCACATGCCCCCCACAGATACGCAGTATTTT	CASSRTHMPPTDTQYF
TRBD2	20	.	TRBV5-1	TRBJ2-3	TGCGCCAGCAGCATAACCGGGACTAGCGGGGGGGCGGAGATATCGGATACGCAGTATTTT	CASSITGTSGGAEISDTQYF